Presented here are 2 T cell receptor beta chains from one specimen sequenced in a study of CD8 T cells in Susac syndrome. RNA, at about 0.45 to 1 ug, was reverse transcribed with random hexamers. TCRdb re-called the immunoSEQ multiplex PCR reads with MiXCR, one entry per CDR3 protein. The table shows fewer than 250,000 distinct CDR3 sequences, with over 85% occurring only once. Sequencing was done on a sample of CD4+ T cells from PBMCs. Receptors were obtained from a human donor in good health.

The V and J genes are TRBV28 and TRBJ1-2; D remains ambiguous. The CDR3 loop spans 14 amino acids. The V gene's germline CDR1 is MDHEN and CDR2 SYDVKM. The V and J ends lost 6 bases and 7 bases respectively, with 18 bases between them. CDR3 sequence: CASSLPDGLSGYTF. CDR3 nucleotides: TGTGCCAGCAGCCTGCCGGACGGTCTCTCTGGCTACACCTTC.

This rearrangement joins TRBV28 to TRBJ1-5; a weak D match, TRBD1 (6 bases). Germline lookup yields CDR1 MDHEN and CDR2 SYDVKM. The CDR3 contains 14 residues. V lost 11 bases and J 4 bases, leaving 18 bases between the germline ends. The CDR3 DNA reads TGTGCCGGATCCGACAGGCGCCGAAATCAGCCCCAGCATTTT. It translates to CAGSDRRRNQPQHF.